One and the same sample provided the 28 T cell receptor beta chains below, sequenced in a study of CXCR3-negative and CXCR3-positive naive CD8 T cells. General study results and limits: Naive cells that were CXCR3-positive had more hydrophobic TRB CDR3s (compared with CXCR3-negative naive cells).

Libraries were UMI-labeled 5' RACE TRB cDNA. TCRdb reprocessed the 5' RACE reads and reports one entry per CDR3 protein, with no DNA. This repertoire includes 65,000 to 75,000 distinct CDR3 sequences. What these receptors recognize is not known. The sample consisted of naive CXCR3+ CD8+ T cells from blood. Subset reported: CD45RO-CCR7+CD27+CD95- naive CD8+ T cells expressing CXCR3 (TNR3+). The receptor set was obtained from a human donor in good health. Some clones in this sample may be carry-over from other donors' samples.

The chain has TRBV10-3 and TRBJ2-7. This CDR3 comprises 13 residues. Germline CDR1 is ENHRY and CDR2 is SYGVKD. The CDR3 here is CAISDPKDYEQYF.

This chain connects TRBV25-1 to TRBJ2-3. Germline CDR1 and CDR2: MGHDK and SYGVNS. The CDR3 consists of 11 residues. The CDR3 sequence: CASSFSDTQYF.

The V call is TRBV6-2 or TRBV6-3, the J call TRBJ2-7; there is no DNA to check the TCRdb D call of TRBD1. The length of the CDR3 is 16 residues. Germline lookup yields CDR1 MNHEY and CDR2 SVGEGT. CDR3 protein: CASSYFTTGTIYEQYF.

The rearrangement uses TRBV4-2 and TRBJ2-3; TCRdb proposes TRBD1, but this gene call is untestable without DNA. CDR3 length equals 15 residues. Germline CDR1 LGHNA, CDR2 YNFKEQ. The CDR3 region is CASSQERGAADTQYF.

The chain is built from TRBV6-4 and TRBJ2-3; TCRdb selects TRBD1, and the lack of DNA leaves this call unchecked. Looked up from germline, CDR1 is MRHNA and CDR2 is SNTAGT. The length of the CDR3 is 15 residues. The CDR3 spells CASSDDSGATDTQYF.

J is TRBJ2-1 and V is TRBV4-3; lacking DNA, the TRBD2 call made by TCRdb goes unchecked. The CDR3 sequence is 15 residues long. Germline V gives CDR1 LGHNA, CDR2 YSLEER. The CDR3 spells CASSLSPAGYNEQFF.

This chain uses TRBV9 with TRBJ1-5. CDR3 length: 16 amino acids. The germline CDR1 and CDR2 sequences are SGDLS and YYNGEE. CDR3 loop: CASSVATEVGNQPQHF.

The gene calls are TRBV7-9 and TRBJ2-1; TCRdb indicates TRBD1, and absent DNA this call remains unverified. The CDR3 runs to 14 residues. The germline V gene has CDR1 SEHNR and CDR2 FQNEAQ (reference sequence). This CDR3 is CASSPWDGLSEQFF.

The CDR3 region is CASSYTGGSDQPQHF. The J gene is TRBJ1-5, the V gene TRBV6-5; TCRdb's D gene call, TRBD1, goes unchecked for lack of DNA. This CDR3 comprises 15 residues. Looked up from germline, CDR1 is MNHEY and CDR2 is SVGAGI.

The V call is TRBV21-1, the J call TRBJ2-6; the TCRdb call, TRBD1, lacks DNA for checking. TRBV21-1 is shown as a pseudogene. The CDR3 covers 19 residues. CDR3 sequence reads: CASSKAKGHSRSGANVLTF.

This chain connects TRBV7-2 to TRBJ2-3; TCRdb's assignment of TRBD2 cannot be checked, as there is no DNA. Per germline, CDR1 SGHTA and CDR2 FQGNSA. The CDR3 runs to 17 residues. The CDR3 sequence is CASSDRTSGGFTDTQYF.

The genes are TRBV29-1 and TRBJ1-2; TCRdb indicates TRBD1, and absent DNA this call remains unverified. The CDR3 runs 13 residues. Germline V gene data show CDR1 as SQVTM and CDR2 as ANQGSEA. CDR3 loop: CSVDTGVSWGYTF. The full variable domain, completed using reference TRBV29-1 and TRBJ1-2, is SAVISQKPSRDICQRGTSLTIQCQVDSQVTMMFWYRQQPGQSLTLIATANQGSEATYESGFVIDKFPISRPNLTFSTLTVSNMSPEDSSIYLCSVDTGVSWGYTFGSGTRLTVV.

The chain has TRBV28 and TRBJ2-7; the TCRdb D gene call, TRBD2, has no DNA to confirm it. There are 14 residues in the CDR3. The germline V gene has CDR1 MDHEN and CDR2 SYDVKM. The CDR3 loop reads CASSPTLPGLEQYF.

V and J are TRBV12-2 and TRBJ1-2. TRBV12-2 is an annotated pseudogene. There are 17 residues in the CDR3. The CDR3 region is CASRLAVGQGPPDGYTF.

The CDR3: CASSLYGNTDTQYF. The chain joins TRBV7-2 to TRBJ2-3. Germline V lookup: CDR1 SGHTA, CDR2 FQGNSA. CDR3 length: 14 amino acids.

The V and J genes are TRBV7-2 and TRBJ2-7; TCRdb picks TRBD2, but there is no DNA to check that call. Germline V lookup: CDR1 SGHTA, CDR2 FQGNSA. CDR3 length: 17 residues. The CDR3: CASSLVSRASGHLEQYF.

The CDR3 loop reads CASSERAGILTDTQYF. V usage is TRBV2 and J usage is TRBJ2-3; TCRdb calls TRBD2, which cannot be checked without DNA. This CDR3 has 16 amino acids. Germline CDR1 is SNHLY and CDR2 is FYNNEI.

The V and J genes are TRBV27 and TRBJ2-1. There are 16 residues in the CDR3. CDR1 and CDR2 (germline): MNHEY, SMNVEV (reference sequence). CDR3 loop: CASSPRPPSSYNEQFF.

The rearrangement uses TRBV11-3 and TRBJ2-2; with no DNA, the TCRdb D assignment of TRBD2 cannot be verified. Germline-derived CDR1 and CDR2 are SGHNT and YENEEA. The CDR3 loop spans 14 amino acids. The CDR3 loop reads CASSSLGGLGELFF.

The gene calls are TRBV4-3 and TRBJ2-1; TCRdb selects TRBD1, and the lack of DNA leaves this call unchecked. This CDR3 has 14 amino acids. Germline V gives CDR1 LGHNA, CDR2 YSLEER. This CDR3 reads CASSQGGTINEQFF.

The rearrangement joins TRBV7-6 to TRBJ2-1. CDR1 SGHVS and CDR2 FNYEAQ come from the germline V gene. The CDR3 is 15 amino acids. The CDR3 sequence is CASSLMDGSYNEQFF. Full variable domain (rest looked up from reference TRBV7-6 and TRBJ2-1): GAGVSQSPRYKVTKRGQDVALRCDPISGHVSLYWYRQALGQGPEFLTYFNYEAQQDKSGLPNDRFSAERPEGSISTLTIQRTEQRDSAMYRCASSLMDGSYNEQFFGPGTRLTVL.

This sequence joins TRBV19 and TRBJ2-2. The CDR3 loop spans 13 amino acids. Germline-derived CDR1 and CDR2 are LNHDA and SQIVND (reference sequence). The chain's CDR3 is CASSIAETGELFF.

V is TRBV7-3 and J is TRBJ2-3; TCRdb's D gene call, TRBD2, goes unchecked for lack of DNA. CDR1 SGHTA and CDR2 FQGTGA come from the germline V gene. This CDR3 is 14 amino acids long. The CDR3 loop is CASSPSGSGDTQYF.

The chain combines TRBV29-1 with TRBJ2-7; the D call of TRBD2 rests on TCRdb alone, since no DNA is present to check it. From germline, CDR1 is SQVTM and CDR2 ANQGSEA. The CDR3 length is 14 residues. The CDR3 is CSVRESQGSYEQYF.

The rearrangement links TRBV14 to TRBJ2-7. The CDR3 runs 14 residues. The germline V gene encodes CDR1 SGHDN and CDR2 FVKESK. The CDR3 sequence: CASSQGRLSYEQYF.

The chain employs TRBV6-2 or TRBV6-3 and TRBJ1-5. The length of the CDR3 is 14 residues. CDR1 MNHEY and CDR2 SVGEGT come from the germline V gene. The CDR3 region is CASSRGTENQPQHF.

The chain combines TRBV5-1 with TRBJ2-5; there is no DNA to check the TCRdb D call of TRBD1. This CDR3 comprises 15 residues. Per the germline V gene, CDR1 is SGHRS and CDR2 is YFSETQ. CDR3 region: CASSFGRDIQETQYF.

This chain joins TRBV19 and TRBJ2-1; checking the TCRdb D call of TRBD1 is not possible without DNA. Germline assignment: CDR1 LNHDA and CDR2 SQIVND (reference sequence). There are 13 residues in the CDR3. This CDR3 is CASSIQGVEEQFF.